What follows are 4 T cell receptor beta chains derived from one specimen sequenced in a study of OX40 agonist ivuxolimab in advanced cancers. Libraries were prepared by immunoSEQ multiplex PCR; TCRdb keeps only in-frame clonotypes and omits some of them. The table has tens of thousands of clones, about nine tenths seen once. Specimen: CD4+ or CD8+ T cells sorted from blood, collected in a trial of the OX40 agonist ivuxolimab. The source is an adult with an advanced solid tumor such as melanoma, head and neck, liver or kidney cancer.

The J gene is TRBJ2-7, the V gene TRBV5-1, with D hard to call. Germline loops: CDR1 SGHRS, CDR2 YFSETQ. Trimming cost V 0 bases and J 2 bases, with 9 bases left between them. This CDR3 is 14 amino acids long. CDR3 in amino acids: CASSLDAGTYEQYF. DNA of the CDR3: TGCGCCAGCAGCTTGGACGCCGGAACCTACGAGCAGTACTTC. The entire variable domain, with the rest obtained from reference TRBV5-1 and TRBJ2-7, is as follows: KAGVTQTPRYLIKTRGQQVTLSCSPISGHRSVSWYQQTPGQGLQFLFEYFSETQRNKGNFPGRFSGRQFSNSRSEMNVSTLELGDSALYLCASSLDAGTYEQYFGPGTRLTVT.

The chain links TRBV29-1 to TRBJ2-1; TRBD2 agrees at 7 bases. J gave up 0 bases and V 0 bases, and 5 bases lay outside the gene matches. The CDR3 spans 16 residues. Germline CDR1 SQVTM, CDR2 ANQGSEA. This chain's CDR3 is CSVEEGGGSSYNEQFF. CDR3 in DNA: TGCAGCGTTGAAGAAGGAGGCGGGAGCTCCTACAATGAGCAGTTCTTC.

The chain has TRBV11-3 and TRBJ2-2, with D tentatively TRBD1 (5 bases). The V end was cut by 4 bases, the J end by 7 bases, with 13 bases between. Looked up from germline, CDR1 is SGHNT and CDR2 is YENEEA. The CDR3 is 14 residues long. CDR3 sequence (DNA): TGTGCCAGCAGCTCAGGGCTGGGAATCGGGGAGCTGTTTTTT. This gives the protein CASSSGLGIGELFF.

The DNA of the CDR3 is TGCGCCAGCGCTCACGGCGGGGGTCTTGTGAATGAGCAGTTCTTC. Encoded protein: CASAHGGGLVNEQFF. The V and J genes are TRBV5-1 and TRBJ2-1; TRBD2 aligns across 7 bases. The CDR3 has 15 residues. Trimming at V came to 7 bases and at J to 7 bases, leaving 14 bases not matched to a gene. CDR1 SGHRS and CDR2 YFSETQ come from the germline V gene. Combining the CDR3 with reference TRBV5-1 and TRBJ2-1 gives the whole variable domain KAGVTQTPRYLIKTRGQQVTLSCSPISGHRSVSWYQQTPGQGLQFLFEYFSETQRNKGNFPGRFSGRQFSNSRSEMNVSTLELGDSALYLCASAHGGGLVNEQFFGPGTRLTVL.